This is a list of T cell receptor beta chains from one sample in a study of T cell changes during pregnancy in multiple sclerosis. TCRdb's copy holds only in-frame clones and misses some; the assay was immunoSEQ multiplex PCR. The table lists tens of thousands of clones, more than 90% of them singletons, with less than 2% in the top ten. Source: peripheral blood, taken in the second trimester of pregnancy. Every receptor here comes from a female donor with multiple sclerosis, enrolled in a pregnancy study. Each CDR3 is given with its conserved first and last residue. D genes are given only for firm matches. Not all rows give a size; the values are once, few, many and, for expanded clones, a class.

d_gene	v_gene	abundance	j_gene	CDR3aa	CDR3nt
TRBD2	TRBV15	-	TRBJ2-6	CATSRELAGTGSGANVLTF	TGTGCCACCAGCAGAGAACTAGCGGGGACAGGCTCTGGGGCCAACGTCCTGACTTTC
-	TRBV7-2	-	TRBJ1-2	CASSIWTNNYGYTF	TGTGCCAGCAGCATCTGGACAAATAACTATGGCTACACCTTC
-	TRBV15	few	TRBJ1-2	CATSPGHPTWGYTF	TGTGCCACCAGTCCGGGACACCCGACTTGGGGCTACACCTTC
-	TRBV28	-	TRBJ2-7	CASKRDYEQYF	TGTGCCAGCAAGAGAGATTACGAGCAGTACTTC
TRBD1	TRBV19	-	TRBJ1-6	CASNTGGVNSPLHF	TGTGCCAGTAACACAGGGGGCGTAAATTCACCCCTCCACTTT
TRBD1	TRBV6-1	-	TRBJ1-6	CASSDRRDSFSSYNSPLHF	TGTGCCAGCAGTGATCGCCGGGACAGCTTTAGCTCCTATAATTCACCCCTCCACTTT
-	TRBV4-3	-	TRBJ2-7	CASSDRDSKIYEQYF	TGCGCCAGCAGCGACCGGGACTCAAAAATCTACGAGCAGTACTTC
TRBD1	TRBV18	-	TRBJ1-2	CASSRQGDYGYTF	TGTGCCAGCTCACGGCAGGGGGACTATGGCTACACCTTC
-	TRBV11-3	-	TRBJ1-2	CASSLAGYGYTF	TGTGCCAGCAGCTTAGCGGGGTACGGCTACACCTTC
-	TRBV2	-	TRBJ1-5	CASRPTGTPSNQPQHF	TGTGCCAGCAGACCGACCGGGACACCTAGCAATCAGCCCCAGCATTTT
TRBD1	TRBV6-5	few	TRBJ1-2	CASSYSGQGNYGYTF	TGTGCCAGCAGTTACTCCGGACAGGGGAACTATGGCTACACCTTC
-	TRBV11-1	once	TRBJ2-5	CASSFLVLETQYF	TGTGCCAGCAGCTTCCTAGTGTTAGAGACCCAGTACTTC
-	TRBV27	-	TRBJ2-2	CASSWIAGELFF	TGTGCCAGCAGTTGGATAGCGGGGGAGCTGTTTTTT
-	TRBV6-1	-	TRBJ2-7	CASRYIRSSYEQYF	TGTGCCAGCAGGTACATCAGATCATCCTACGAGCAGTACTTC
-	TRBV29-1	-	TRBJ2-7	CSVEAPRGSEQYF	TGCAGCGTTGAAGCCCCTAGGGGATCCGAGCAGTACTTC
-	TRBV7-3	once	TRBJ2-3	CASRPGAGADTQYF	TGTGCCAGCCGGCCAGGGGCGGGGGCAGATACGCAGTATTTT
-	TRBV7-3	-	TRBJ1-5	CASSLGTKVGNQPQHF	TGTGCCAGCAGCTTAGGGACAAAGGTGGGCAATCAGCCCCAGCATTTT
TRBD1	TRBV28	few	TRBJ2-2	CASRRQGFGELFF	TGTGCCAGCAGGCGACAGGGTTTCGGGGAGCTGTTTTTT
TRBD1	TRBV30	-	TRBJ1-2	CAWSVPQPGGYGYTF	TGTGCCTGGAGTGTACCCCAGCCAGGGGGCTATGGCTACACCTTC
TRBD1	TRBV6-5	-	TRBJ2-7	CASLGQGTYEQYF	TGTGCCAGCTTAGGACAGGGTACCTACGAGCAGTACTTC
TRBD2	TRBV5-1	-	TRBJ2-2	CASSFGGSNTGELFF	TGCGCCAGCAGCTTCGGGGGGTCGAACACCGGGGAGCTGTTTTTT
TRBD2	TRBV11-2	-	TRBJ2-5	CASRRAGGQETQYF	TGTGCCAGCAGGAGAGCGGGGGGGCAAGAGACCCAGTACTTC
-	TRBV27	-	TRBJ2-7	CASSFGQTYEQYF	TGTGCCAGCAGTTTTGGGCAGACCTACGAGCAGTACTTC
TRBD2	TRBV9	-	TRBJ2-1	CASSDAGTSGSREQFF	TGTGCCAGCAGCGACGCCGGGACTAGCGGGAGTAGAGAGCAGTTCTTC
-	TRBV6-1	-	TRBJ1-2	CASSSRDTYGYTF	TGTGCCAGCAGCTCGAGGGACACCTATGGCTACACCTTC
TRBD2	TRBV10-3	once	TRBJ2-1	CAISGGGSGPYNEQFF	TGTGCCATCAGTGGCGGCGGGAGCGGCCCCTACAATGAGCAGTTCTTC
-	TRBV7-2	-	TRBJ2-7	CASSLIQNYEQYF	TGTGCCAGCAGCTTAATACAGAACTACGAGCAGTACTTC
-	TRBV27	-	TRBJ2-1	CASSLRRSPNGEQFF	TGTGCCAGCAGTTTGAGGCGGTCCCCAAACGGTGAGCAGTTCTTC
TRBD2	TRBV5-1	-	TRBJ2-2	CASSSALAGVVPGELFF	TGCGCCAGCAGCTCCGCTCTAGCGGGAGTAGTTCCCGGGGAGCTGTTTTTT
-	TRBV29-1	-	TRBJ1-1	CSVLGAITEAFF	TGCAGCGTTCTGGGGGCGATCACTGAAGCTTTCTTT
TRBD1	TRBV14	-	TRBJ1-1	CASSHGQGSKAFF	TGTGCCAGCAGCCATGGACAGGGAAGTAAAGCTTTCTTT
-	TRBV27	-	TRBJ1-3	CASSSVSGNTIYF	TGTGCCAGCAGTTCGGTCTCTGGAAACACCATATATTTT
-	TRBV7-6	-	TRBJ2-7	CASSSVRGGSYEQYF	TGTGCCAGCAGCTCGGTCCGGGGTGGTTCCTACGAGCAGTACTTC
TRBD2	TRBV4-1	-	TRBJ2-1	CASSQVTSGSYEQFF	TGCGCCAGCAGCCAAGTTACTAGCGGAAGCTATGAGCAGTTCTTC
TRBD1	TRBV19	-	TRBJ1-1	CASSIGEGAWTEAFF	TGTGCCAGTAGTATAGGAGAGGGGGCGTGGACTGAAGCTTTCTTT
TRBD1	TRBV4-1	-	TRBJ2-7	CASSQITGTANDEQYF	TGCGCCAGCAGCCAAATAACCGGGACAGCTAATGACGAGCAGTACTTC
-	TRBV18	-	TRBJ1-2	CASSPNEALGYTF	TGTGCCAGCTCACCCAACGAGGCCCTTGGCTACACCTTC
-	TRBV5-6	few	TRBJ2-7	CASSFQGSYEQYF	TGTGCCAGCAGCTTCCAGGGCAGCTACGAGCAGTACTTC
TRBD1	TRBV11-2	-	TRBJ1-6	CASSSKGAVPSPLHF	TGTGCCAGCAGCTCAAAGGGGGCTGTGCCCTCACCCCTCCACTTT
TRBD1	TRBV28	-	TRBJ1-1	CASRPIKQGAGEAFF	TGTGCCAGCAGACCCATAAAACAGGGGGCTGGTGAAGCTTTCTTT
-	TRBV30	-	TRBJ1-2	CAWSDYRIYGYTF	TGTGCCTGGAGTGATTACAGGATTTATGGCTACACCTTC
TRBD2	TRBV29-1	-	TRBJ2-2	CSVPKREANTGELFF	TGCAGCGTTCCTAAGCGGGAGGCGAACACCGGGGAGCTGTTTTTT
TRBD1	TRBV25-1	-	TRBJ2-2	CARPTGTGTNTGELFF	TGTGCCAGACCAACCGGGACAGGGACAAACACCGGGGAGCTGTTTTTT
TRBD1	TRBV10-3	once	TRBJ1-4	CAISESTTGGTNEKLFF	TGTGCCATCAGTGAGTCGACGACAGGGGGGACTAATGAAAAACTGTTTTTT
-	TRBV6-5	-	TRBJ2-5	CASSYGPGVETQYF	TGTGCCAGCAGTTACGGTCCAGGGGTTGAGACCCAGTACTTC
-	TRBV2	once	TRBJ1-6	CASSAGVSYNSPLHF	TGTGCCAGCAGTGCCGGGGTCTCCTATAATTCACCCCTCCACTTT
TRBD1	TRBV5-1	-	TRBJ1-4	CASSRDRGGEKLFF	TGCGCCAGCAGCCGCGACAGGGGAGGTGAAAAACTGTTTTTT
TRBD1	TRBV2	few	TRBJ1-5	CASKRDRDQPQHF	TGTGCCAGCAAGAGGGACAGGGATCAGCCCCAGCATTTT
-	TRBV2	-	TRBJ2-3	CASSDYDSPTDTQYF	TGTGCCAGCAGTGATTACGACAGTCCCACAGATACGCAGTATTTT
TRBD1	TRBV28	-	TRBJ1-5	CASSLVLLGQGASQPQHF	TGTGCCAGCAGTTTAGTCTTACTGGGACAGGGGGCGTCCCAGCCCCAGCATTTT
TRBD2	TRBV27	-	TRBJ2-4	CASSLSAGGKGNIQYF	TGTGCCAGCAGTTTATCGGCGGGGGGCAAGGGGAACATTCAGTACTTC
-	TRBV7-3	-	TRBJ2-6	CASSFQGGGANVLTF	TGTGCCAGCAGCTTTCAGGGGGGTGGGGCCAACGTCCTGACTTTC
-	TRBV29-1	-	TRBJ2-2	CSVRRQDYTGELFF	TGCAGCGTCCGTAGACAGGATTACACCGGGGAGCTGTTTTTT
-	TRBV4-1	-	TRBJ2-1	CASSQDARLLLSSYNEQFF	TGCGCCAGCAGCCAAGATGCGAGGCTTCTCCTTAGCTCCTACAATGAGCAGTTCTTC
-	TRBV9	once	TRBJ2-1	CASSVASNEQFF	TGTGCCAGCAGCGTAGCTAGCAATGAGCAGTTCTTC